The 23 T cell receptor beta chains below all came from one sample that was sequenced in a study of OX40 agonist ivuxolimab in advanced cancers. Data came from immunoSEQ multiplex PCR; TCRdb stores just in-frame clones and leaves some out. Seen here are some 68,000 clones, 88% observed once, and the top ten hold roughly 1%. The sample was CD4+ or CD8+ T cells sorted from blood, taken in a trial of the OX40 agonist ivuxolimab. These receptors were collected from an adult with an advanced solid tumor such as melanoma, head and neck, liver or kidney cancer.

This clone was found once. This chain links TRBV5-4 with TRBJ1-5, with 9 bases fitting TRBD1. The CDR3 loop spans 16 amino acids. The junction had 6 bases not matched to a gene; V was cut back by 1 base and J by 4 bases. From germline, CDR1 is SGHNT and CDR2 YYREEE (reference sequence). The CDR3 DNA reads TGTGCCAGCAGCTTGAGCGGACAGGGGCGTAATCAGCCCCAGCATTTT. Its protein is CASSLSGQGRNQPQHF. Looking up the rest from reference TRBV5-4 and TRBJ1-5 gives the full variable domain: ETGVTQSPTHLIKTRGQQVTLRCSSQSGHNTVSWYQQALGQGPQFIFQYYREEENGRGNFPPRFSGLQFPNYSSELNVNALELDDSALYLCASSLSGQGRNQPQHFGDGTRLSIL.

This clone has just one count. The rearrangement uses TRBV6-1 and TRBJ1-1; D is unclear. V lost 8 bases, J lost 1 base, and 11 bases lay in between. Germline V gene lookup returns CDR1 MNHNS and CDR2 SASEGT. This CDR3 comprises 13 residues. This CDR3 is CASLVRANTEAFF. DNA for the CDR3: TGTGCCAGCCTCGTGCGAGCGAACACTGAAGCTTTCTTT.

The CDR3: CASSLHGESYGYTF. CDR3 DNA sequence: TGTGCCAGCAGTTTGCACGGCGAGTCCTATGGCTACACCTTC. The chain couples TRBV6-5 to TRBJ1-2, with no clear D. CDR1 and CDR2 (germline): MNHEY, SVGAGI. V lost 4 bases and J 4 bases, leaving 13 bases between the germline ends. The CDR3 contains 14 residues.

V usage is TRBV6-4 and J usage is TRBJ2-3; 8 bases are a match to TRBD2. V lost 7 bases, J lost 3 bases, and 9 bases stayed unmatched. Germline values: CDR1 MRHNA, CDR2 SNTAGT. The length of the CDR3 is 15 residues. The CDR3 nucleotides are TGTGCCAGCAACTCGGATAGCGGGACTACAGATACGCAGTATTTT. Its protein is CASNSDSGTTDTQYF.

The chain employs TRBV7-8 and TRBJ1-1; possibly TRBD1 for D (5 bases). Germline values: CDR1 SGHVS, CDR2 FQNEAQ. The V and J ends lost 1 base and 3 bases respectively, with 9 bases between them. This CDR3 is 14 amino acids long. DNA of the CDR3: TGTGCCAGCAGCTTAGTCCAGGGAGACACTGAAGCTTTCTTT. Translated, it gives CASSLVQGDTEAFF.

The CDR3 coding sequence is TGTGCCAGCAGCTCCCTAGCGGGAGTGGGCACAGATACGCAGTATTTT. Residues: CASSSLAGVGTDTQYF. This rearrangement joins TRBV11-3 to TRBJ2-3; 10 nucleotides align to TRBD2. CDR1 SGHNT and CDR2 YENEEA come from the germline V gene. This CDR3 contains 16 residues. V was clipped by 4 bases and J by 1 base; unmatched bases: 5.

This chain uses TRBV5-4 with TRBJ2-1, with no clear D. This CDR3 comprises 15 residues. In germline, CDR1 is SGHNT, CDR2 YYREEE (reference sequence). V lost 1 base and J 0 bases, leaving 8 bases between the germline ends. CDR3 protein: CASSLTGRSYNEQFF. The DNA for the CDR3 is TGTGCCAGCAGCTTGACCGGTCGCTCCTACAATGAGCAGTTCTTC. Combining the CDR3 with reference TRBV5-4 and TRBJ2-1 gives the whole variable domain ETGVTQSPTHLIKTRGQQVTLRCSSQSGHNTVSWYQQALGQGPQFIFQYYREEENGRGNFPPRFSGLQFPNYSSELNVNALELDDSALYLCASSLTGRSYNEQFFGPGTRLTVL.

The rearrangement links TRBV19 to TRBJ1-4; D not resolved. The CDR3 contains 12 residues. Trimming shortened V by 6 bases and J by 8 bases, and 10 bases separated the two germline ends. The germline CDR1 and CDR2 sequences are LNHDA and SQIVND (reference sequence). This chain's CDR3 is CASSWVGEKLFF. For the CDR3, the DNA is TGTGCCAGTAGCTGGGTGGGAGAAAAACTGTTTTTT.

This clone has a single count. This sequence joins TRBV6-5 and TRBJ2-7; D is uncertain. V was cut by 10 bases and J by 4 bases, with 11 bases left in between. In germline, CDR1 is MNHEY, CDR2 SVGAGI. This CDR3 has 11 residues. The CDR3 is CATRGPYEQYF. The CDR3, as DNA: TGTGCCACCCGCGGACCTTACGAGCAGTACTTC.

The V gene is TRBV10-3, the J gene TRBJ1-3, with 9 bases fitting TRBD1. Germline V lookup: CDR1 ENHRY, CDR2 SYGVKD. V dropped 6 bases and J dropped 4; count of bases not matched to a gene: 7. This CDR3 comprises 15 residues. CDR3 sequence: CAISLQGAGGNTIYF. The CDR3, as DNA: TGTGCCATCAGCCTACAGGGGGCAGGAGGAAACACCATATATTTT.

V usage is TRBV7-2 and J usage is TRBJ2-6; D ambiguous. In germline, CDR1 is SGHTA, CDR2 FQGNSA. The CDR3 spans 15 residues. The V end was cut by 3 bases, the J end by 0 bases, with 6 bases between. The CDR3: CASSLWASGANVLTF. Here the CDR3 DNA reads TGTGCCAGCAGCTTGTGGGCCTCTGGGGCCAACGTCCTGACTTTC.

The chain has TRBV6-1 and TRBJ2-1; 8 bases match TRBD2. The CDR3 runs to 14 residues. The V gene's germline CDR1 is MNHNS and CDR2 SASEGT. V gave up 8 bases and J gave up 4 bases; unmatched junction bases: 7. The CDR3 here is CASREAGVYNEQFF. For the CDR3, the DNA is TGTGCCAGCCGGGAAGCGGGAGTATACAATGAGCAGTTCTTC.

V and J are TRBV28 and TRBJ2-7; D is ambiguous. This CDR3 has 14 residues. The V and J ends lost 7 bases and 2 bases respectively, with 15 bases between them. The germline V gene has CDR1 MDHEN and CDR2 SYDVKM. DNA for the CDR3: TGTGCCAGCACCCGTCCGAACAGTCCCTACGAGCAGTACTTC. Protein sequence: CASTRPNSPYEQYF.

The chain joins TRBV15 to TRBJ2-5; possibly TRBD2 for D (5 bases). CDR3 length: 16 residues. Germline CDR1 reads LNHNV; CDR2 reads YYDKDF (reference sequence). V lost 1 base and J 0 bases, leaving 12 bases between the germline ends. CDR3 nucleotide sequence: TGTGCCACCAGCAGAGGGCTTGCGGGTGACCAAGAGACCCAGTACTTC. Translating it yields CATSRGLAGDQETQYF. Supplemented by reference TRBV15 and TRBJ2-5, the full variable domain reads DAMVIQNPRYQVTQFGKPVTLSCSQTLNHNVMYWYQQKSSQAPKLLFHYYDKDFNNEADTPDNFQSRRPNTSFCFLDIRSPGLGDTAMYLCATSRGLAGDQETQYFGPGTRLLVL.

This clone was observed a few times. The chain uses TRBV4-1 and TRBJ2-7; 12 positions match TRBD2. Trimming took 3 bases from V and 6 from J; bases not matched to a gene: 6. Germline CDR1 is MGHRA and CDR2 is YSYEKL. The CDR3 has 15 amino acids. DNA for the CDR3: TGCGCCAGCAGCCATGTGGGACTAGCGGGTATCGAGCAGTACTTC. Protein sequence: CASSHVGLAGIEQYF.

This clone was detected only once. The chain recombines TRBV11-3 with TRBJ2-7, with D unresolved. The CDR3 totals 12 residues. With 8 bases removed from V and 6 bases from J, the gap between germline ends came to 14 bases. Germline V gene data show CDR1 as SGHNT and CDR2 as YENEEA. The CDR3 reads CASANDDSEQYF. CDR3 sequence (DNA): TGTGCCAGCGCTAACGACGATTCCGAGCAGTACTTC. Combining the CDR3 with reference TRBV11-3 and TRBJ2-7 gives the whole variable domain EAGVVQSPRYKIIEKKQPVAFWCNPISGHNTLYWYLQNLGQGPELLIRYENEEAVDDSQLPKDRFSAERLKGVDSTLKIQPAELGDSAVYLCASANDDSEQYFGPGTRLTVT.

The CDR3 sequence is CASSVQGGEQYF. CDR3 nucleotides: TGTGCCAGCAGCGTACAGGGGGGCGAGCAGTACTTC. The V call is TRBV7-6, the J call TRBJ2-7, with 8 bases aligning to TRBD1. In germline, CDR1 is SGHVS, CDR2 FNYEAQ. The CDR3 consists of 12 residues. The trim removed 5 bases at V and 6 bases at J, leaving 3 bases unmatched.

This clone was detected only a few times. This chain joins TRBV4-1 and TRBJ2-2, with D perhaps TRBD1 (7 bases). Trimming stripped 4 bases from V and 5 bases from J, with 14 bases between. The germline CDR1 and CDR2 sequences are MGHRA and YSYEKL. The length of the CDR3 is 15 residues. CDR3 in DNA: TGCGCCAGCAGCCGGGGGGACAGAGAGACCGGGGAGCTGTTTTTT. Translation: CASSRGDRETGELFF.

V and J are TRBV4-1 and TRBJ1-1; D gene unclear. The germline V and J ends were trimmed by 0 bases and 5 bases, with 7 bases remaining between them. Germline CDR1 and CDR2: MGHRA and YSYEKL. The CDR3 has 13 residues. The CDR3 spells CASSQDIGTEAFF. The CDR3 coding sequence is TGCGCCAGCAGCCAAGATATAGGGACTGAAGCTTTCTTT.

The CDR3 is CASSWEVAYNEQFF. The CDR3 nucleotides read TGCGCCAGCAGCTGGGAGGTAGCCTACAATGAGCAGTTCTTC. The V gene is TRBV5-1, the J gene TRBJ2-1; possibly TRBD2 for D (6 bases). Trimming cost V 3 bases and J 2 bases, with 9 bases left between them. Germline loops: CDR1 SGHRS, CDR2 YFSETQ. The CDR3 sequence is 14 residues long.

The gene calls are TRBV2 and TRBJ2-3, with TRBD1 matching over 8 bases. With 2 bases clipped from V and 2 bases from J, the junction kept 9 bases outside the gene matches. The CDR3 runs 17 residues. CDR1 and CDR2 (germline): SNHLY, FYNNEI. CDR3 sequence: CASSESPGGLVTDTQYF. The CDR3 DNA reads TGTGCCAGCAGTGAATCACCAGGGGGCCTGGTCACAGATACGCAGTATTTT.

The chain couples TRBV18 to TRBJ2-7, with TRBD1 as a possible D gene (5 bases). This CDR3 comprises 18 residues. The V and J ends lost 0 bases and 3 bases respectively, with 21 bases between them. Germline CDR1 and CDR2: KGHSH and LQKENI. CDR3 amino acids: CASSPPIRQTPFHYEQYF. The CDR3 region has the DNA TGTGCCAGCTCACCACCGATCCGACAGACACCCTTTCACTACGAGCAGTACTTC. Filled out from reference TRBV18 and TRBJ2-7, the complete variable domain reads NAGVMQNPRHLVRRRGQEARLRCSPMKGHSHVYWYRQLPEEGLKFMVYLQKENIIDESGMPKERFSAEFPKEGPSILRIQQVVRGDSAAYFCASSPPIRQTPFHYEQYFGPGTRLTVT.

The J gene is TRBJ2-7, the V gene TRBV6-5; D is undetermined. Germline loops: CDR1 MNHEY, CDR2 SVGAGI. With 0 bases removed from V and 2 bases from J, the gap between germline ends came to 8 bases. This CDR3 spans 14 amino acids. For the CDR3, the DNA is TGTGCCAGCAGTTACTCAAGGTGGGCCTACGAGCAGTACTTC. It codes for CASSYSRWAYEQYF.